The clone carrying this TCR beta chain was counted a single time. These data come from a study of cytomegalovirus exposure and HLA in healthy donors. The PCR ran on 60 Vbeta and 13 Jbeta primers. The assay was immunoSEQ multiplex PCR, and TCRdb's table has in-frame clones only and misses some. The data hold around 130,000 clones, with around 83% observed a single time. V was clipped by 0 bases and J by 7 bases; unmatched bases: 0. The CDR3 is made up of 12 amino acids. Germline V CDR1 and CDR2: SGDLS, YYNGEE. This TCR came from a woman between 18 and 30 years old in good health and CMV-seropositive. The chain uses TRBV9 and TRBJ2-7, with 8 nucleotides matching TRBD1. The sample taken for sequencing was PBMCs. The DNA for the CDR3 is TGTGCCAGCAGCGTAGACAGGGGGGAGCAGTACTTC. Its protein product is CASSVDRGEQYF.